These 26 T cell receptor beta chains were all obtained from the same sample, sequenced in a study of OX40 agonist ivuxolimab in advanced cancers. The method was immunoSEQ multiplex PCR; TCRdb's version includes in-frame clones alone and lacks a portion of them. The sample yields 84,000 or so clones, approximately 90% seen once. Sequencing used CD4+ or CD8+ T cells sorted from blood, obtained in a trial of the OX40 agonist ivuxolimab. The receptors were gathered from an adult with an advanced solid tumor such as melanoma, head and neck, liver or kidney cancer.

This chain connects TRBV5-5 to TRBJ2-3; no definite D call. Trimming took 2 bases from V and 5 from J, leaving 6 bases between them. The CDR3 loop spans 12 amino acids. Germline V gene lookup returns CDR1 SGHKS and CDR2 YYEKEE (reference sequence). CDR3: CASSFNGDTQYF. CDR3 nucleotides: TGTGCCAGCAGCTTCAACGGAGATACGCAGTATTTT.

The chain combines TRBV6-1 with TRBJ1-2, with D possibly TRBD1 on 6 matching bases. The CDR3 runs 16 residues. Trimming removed 4 bases from V and 2 bases from J, with 17 bases in between. Germline V gives CDR1 MNHNS, CDR2 SASEGT. The CDR3 DNA reads TGTGCCAGCAGTGTTACCTCAGGGGCAGCAAACTATGGCTACACCTTC. Amino acid sequence: CASSVTSGAANYGYTF.

The V call is TRBV10-3, the J call TRBJ2-5; perhaps TRBD1 as D (5 bases). The CDR3 totals 14 residues. CDR1 ENHRY and CDR2 SYGVKD come from the germline V gene. Deletions cut 0 bases from V and 4 bases from J, with 9 bases between. This CDR3 reads CAISESGAPETQYF. CDR3 bases: TGTGCCATCAGTGAGTCTGGGGCCCCAGAGACCCAGTACTTC.

The count of this clone is one. V gene TRBV6-4 combines with J gene TRBJ1-5; D might be TRBD1 (5 bases). V was shortened by 0 bases and J by 2 bases, with 35 bases between the two germline ends. The CDR3 extends over 24 amino acids. The V gene's germline CDR1 is MRHNA and CDR2 SNTAGT. CDR3 sequence (DNA): TGTGCCAGCAGTGACTCTCTAAGAGGTTGCGAAGGGGTCCCGTTGGGATGTGGCAATCAGCCCCAGCATTTT. This sequence encodes CASSDSLRGCEGVPLGCGNQPQHF.

This clone showed up just once. The chain uses TRBV4-3 and TRBJ2-3; TRBD2 matches 8 bases. From germline, CDR1 is LGHNA and CDR2 YSLEER. The CDR3 totals 13 residues. The V segment lost 1 base and the J segment 9 bases; nucleotides outside the gene matches: 3. The DNA of the CDR3 is TGCGCCAGCAGCCAAGGGGGACTAGACACGCAGTATTTT. Its protein product is CASSQGGLDTQYF.

J is TRBJ1-1 and V is TRBV6-5; D is perhaps TRBD1 (6 bases). The CDR3 covers 14 residues. The V gene lost 0 bases and the J gene lost 10 bases, with 15 bases spanning the gap. Germline V gives CDR1 MNHEY, CDR2 SVGAGI. In nucleotides, the CDR3 is TGTGCCAGCAGTTACTCGGGCGGGGGGCGCGGAGCTTTCTTT. This codes for CASSYSGGGRGAFF.

In its sample, this clone was seen once. The chain is built from TRBV6-4 and TRBJ2-5; 8 nucleotides line up with TRBD2. Germline trimming cut 2 bases from V and 2 bases from J; bases unmatched to any gene: 4. Per the germline V gene, CDR1 is MRHNA and CDR2 is SNTAGT. The CDR3 sequence is 15 residues long. CDR3 bases: TGTGCCAGCAGTGACAGGGCGGGGGGACAAGAGACCCAGTACTTC. This gives the protein CASSDRAGGQETQYF.

The chain is built from TRBV15 and TRBJ1-1; TRBD1 is a possible D gene (5 bases). The CDR3 runs to 13 residues. Germline V lookup: CDR1 LNHNV, CDR2 YYDKDF (reference sequence). V was trimmed by 5 bases and J by 10 bases, leaving 17 bases between them. As DNA, the CDR3 is TGTGCCACCAGCGGACCTTGGGGGGGTGGAGCTTTCTTT. Residues: CATSGPWGGGAFF.

V is TRBV18 and J is TRBJ1-2; D is possibly TRBD1 (6 bases). The V gene's germline CDR1 is KGHSH and CDR2 LQKENI. V was pared by 2 bases and J by 4 bases, with 17 bases between. The CDR3 extends over 16 amino acids. The DNA of the CDR3 is TGTGCCAGCTCACCATATGACCCGACAGGATTCTATGGCTACACCTTC. Amino acid sequence: CASSPYDPTGFYGYTF.

The chain combines TRBV5-1 with TRBJ2-3; TRBD2 is a possible D gene (7 bases). The CDR3 sequence is 14 residues long. V was clipped by 6 bases and J by 1 base, with 12 bases between them. Looked up from germline, CDR1 is SGHRS and CDR2 is YFSETQ. CDR3 in amino acids: CASMPGGRTDTQYF. The CDR3 region has the DNA TGCGCCAGCATGCCCGGGGGGCGCACAGATACGCAGTATTTT.

This chain joins TRBV5-1 and TRBJ2-7; 10 bases agree with TRBD2. Per the germline V gene, CDR1 is SGHRS and CDR2 is YFSETQ. The CDR3 contains 15 residues. V shed 2 bases, J shed 1 base, and the junction held 3 bases outside the gene matches. CDR3 sequence (DNA): TGCGCCAGCAGCTTCACTAGCGGGGTTTCCTACGAGCAGTACTTC. This codes for CASSFTSGVSYEQYF.

The chain combines TRBV15 with TRBJ2-2, with D possibly being TRBD1 or TRBD2 (5 bases each). V lost 1 base to trimming and J lost 7 bases, with 10 bases between them. The CDR3 consists of 14 residues. Germline assignment: CDR1 LNHNV and CDR2 YYDKDF (reference sequence). CDR3 bases: TGTGCCACCAGCAGAGGTTGGGACGGCGGGGAGCTGTTTTTT. Encoded protein: CATSRGWDGGELFF.

This clone turned up a few times. The rearrangement joins TRBV15 to TRBJ1-1; D gene uncertain. CDR3 size: 14 residues. The V gene's germline CDR1 is LNHNV and CDR2 YYDKDF (reference sequence). Trimming took 4 bases from V and 8 from J, leaving 17 bases between them. This CDR3 is CATSKRPLDSEAFF. Here the CDR3 DNA reads TGTGCCACCAGCAAGAGGCCCCTCGATTCCGAAGCTTTCTTT.

This chain connects TRBV7-2 to TRBJ1-5; D gene ambiguous. Trimming left V 1 base short and J 2 bases short, with 12 bases between. The CDR3 extends over 16 amino acids. Germline-derived CDR1 and CDR2 are SGHTA and FQGNSA. The CDR3 nucleotides read TGTGCCAGCAGCTTAGTCGGCAGAAATGGCAATCAGCCCCAGCATTTT. Its translation is CASSLVGRNGNQPQHF.

The V gene is TRBV5-4, the J gene TRBJ1-5; D uncertain. Germline V gene sequence: CDR1 SGHNT, CDR2 YYREEE (reference sequence). With 0 bases removed from V and 7 bases from J, the gap between germline ends came to 8 bases. The CDR3 totals 13 residues. The chain's CDR3 is CASSLGYSQPQHF. DNA of the CDR3: TGTGCCAGCAGCTTGGGGTACAGCCAGCCCCAGCATTTT.

The chain couples TRBV19 to TRBJ2-2; TRBD1 matches 9 bases. V trimming: 6 bases; J trimming: 7 bases; junction bases outside the gene matches: 6. The germline V gene has CDR1 LNHDA and CDR2 SQIVND (reference sequence). The CDR3 has 14 amino acids. CDR3 loop: CASRQDRGFGELFF. As DNA, the CDR3 is TGTGCCAGTAGGCAGGACAGGGGTTTCGGGGAGCTGTTTTTT.

This clone was recorded once. The chain uses TRBV7-6 and TRBJ1-6; unclear D gene. Germline CDR1 and CDR2: SGHVS and FNYEAQ. The CDR3 is 15 amino acids. The V end lost 1 base, the J end lost 10 bases, and 14 bases lay between the germline ends. CDR3 DNA: TGTGCCAGCAGCTTAGAGACCCGAGGAAAGTCACCCCTCCACTTT. Its translation: CASSLETRGKSPLHF.

The V and J genes are TRBV9 and TRBJ2-5; 7 positions agree with TRBD2. The CDR3 is 13 residues long. Germline V gene lookup returns CDR1 SGDLS and CDR2 YYNGEE. J gave up 2 bases and V 3 bases, and 1 base lay outside the gene matches. This CDR3 is CASSERGQETQYF. CDR3 DNA: TGTGCCAGCAGCGAGCGGGGACAAGAGACCCAGTACTTC.

V and J are TRBV5-5 and TRBJ2-7, with D possibly being TRBD2 (5 bases). Germline V gene data show CDR1 as SGHKS and CDR2 as YYEKEE (reference sequence). The CDR3 consists of 12 residues. V gave up 2 bases and J gave up 3 bases, with 6 bases separating them. CDR3 sequence: CASSLRDYEQYF. The CDR3 DNA is TGTGCCAGCAGCTTACGGGACTACGAGCAGTACTTC.

In its sample, this clone was seen once. This chain joins TRBV19 and TRBJ1-4, with 8 bases fitting TRBD1. The CDR3 is 13 amino acids. Germline V gives CDR1 LNHDA, CDR2 SQIVND (reference sequence). The V and J ends lost 9 bases and 7 bases, in that order; junction bases with no gene match: 7. CDR3 amino acids: CASNDRGPEKLFF. The CDR3 bases are TGTGCCAGCAACGACAGGGGACCTGAAAAACTGTTTTTT.

The V and J genes are TRBV4-3 and TRBJ1-2, with unresolved D. This CDR3 is 15 amino acids long. Deletions cut 0 bases from V and 5 bases from J, with 13 bases between. Germline V gene data show CDR1 as LGHNA and CDR2 as YSLEER. CDR3 sequence: CASSQEVSYLYGYTF. CDR3 nucleotides: TGCGCCAGCAGCCAAGAGGTCAGCTACTTGTATGGCTACACCTTC.

The rearrangement joins TRBV19 to TRBJ2-7; D is possibly TRBD2 (7 bases). The ends were cut back, 3 bases at V and 3 bases at J, with 18 bases in the middle. The CDR3 extends over 16 amino acids. The germline V gene has CDR1 LNHDA and CDR2 SQIVND (reference sequence). CDR3 in amino acids: CASSIRRTAGNYEQYF. CDR3 nucleotide sequence: TGTGCCAGTAGTATCCGCCGGACAGCGGGGAACTACGAGCAGTACTTC.

This chain connects TRBV29-1 to TRBJ1-3, with a weak D call TRBD1 (6 bases). This CDR3 has 13 residues. Looked up from germline, CDR1 is SQVTM and CDR2 is ANQGSEA. V was pared by 6 bases and J by 2 bases, with 11 bases between. The CDR3 spells CSVLQGPGNTIYF. CDR3 DNA: TGCAGCGTATTACAGGGTCCTGGAAACACCATATATTTT.

The V call is TRBV9, the J call TRBJ2-5; TRBD2 agrees at 10 bases. Losses at the gene ends were 4 bases for V and 4 bases for J; bases not matched to a gene: 4. This CDR3 region has 14 residues. CDR1 is SGDLS and CDR2 is YYNGEE in the germline V gene. Written as DNA, the CDR3 is TGTGCCAGCAGCCCCCTAGCGGGGGTAGAGACCCAGTACTTC. Protein: CASSPLAGVETQYF.

The CDR3 reads CASSYPTGGMNTEAFF. The CDR3 DNA sequence: TGTGCCAGCAGCTATCCAACAGGGGGCATGAACACTGAAGCTTTCTTT. The V call is TRBV7-9, the J call TRBJ1-1; 9 bases are shared with TRBD1. V lost 4 bases, J lost 0 bases, and 6 bases stayed unmatched. Germline V gene data show CDR1 as SEHNR and CDR2 as FQNEAQ (reference sequence). The length of the CDR3 is 16 residues.

This clone has just one count. V is TRBV5-5 and J is TRBJ1-5; TRBD1 matches at 10 bases. J lost 7 bases, V lost 4 bases, and 14 bases had no gene match. This CDR3 comprises 17 residues. The germline gives CDR1 SGHKS, CDR2 YYEKEE (reference sequence). The CDR3 DNA reads TGTGCCAGCAGCGCAACGGGGGACAGGGGAAGAGGACAGCCCCAGCATTTT. Its translation: CASSATGDRGRGQPQHF.